One and the same sample provided the 10 T cell receptor beta chains below, sequenced in a study of T and B cells in COVID-19 patients. TRB was amplified from approximately 250-500 ng of blood genomic DNA. Multiplex PCR with BIOMED2 TRB-A/B primer pools amplified TRB rearrangements. Via MiXCR, TCRdb re-called the multiplex PCR reads, giving one row per CDR3 protein. Here the sample spans a few thousand distinct CDR3 sequences, less than 25% being singletons. Sequenced: blood. The receptors derive from a human donor with active COVID-19.

The table lists this clonotype with many counts. The V call is TRBV6-6, the J call TRBJ2-7; 7 bases agree with TRBD2. The junction had 20 bases not matched to a gene; V was cut back by 6 bases and J by 3 bases. Germline CDR1 reads MNHNY; CDR2 reads SVGAGI (reference sequence). The CDR3 has 18 residues. The chain's CDR3 is CASSSDGRRDQSGYEQYF. The CDR3 bases are TGTGCCAGCAGCTCAGACGGGAGGAGGGACCAAAGCGGCTACGAGCAGTACTTC.

V gene TRBV6-5 combines with J gene TRBJ2-7; perhaps TRBD2 as D (7 bases). V lost 4 bases to trimming and J lost 5 bases, with 30 bases between them. Germline V gene data show CDR1 as MNHEY and CDR2 as SVGAGI. This CDR3 is built from 19 residues. DNA of the CDR3: TGTGCCAGCAGTTCACACAGGGAAGCGGGGACCGGGGAAGGGAACGAGCAGTACTTC. Translation gives CASSSHREAGTGEGNEQYF.

This clonotype appeared once. A much larger clone sits a single nucleotide away, making a read error possible. The chain has TRBV6-2 or TRBV6-3 and TRBJ2-6, with D hard to call. CDR3 size: 15 residues. Germline V gene data show CDR1 as MNHEY and CDR2 as SVGEGT. The CDR3 nucleotides read TGTACCAGCAGTAAAGTCAGCTCTGGGGCCAACGTCCTGACTTTC. It encodes CTSSKVSSGANVLTF.

V usage is TRBV5-1 and J usage is TRBJ1-2; 7 positions agree with TRBD1. In germline, CDR1 is SGHRS, CDR2 YFSETQ. Trimming took 0 bases from V and 6 from J; bases not matched to a gene: 8. The CDR3 is 15 amino acids. CDR3 in DNA: TGCGCCAGCAGCTTGGCCCCGGGCAGGGGGGATGGCTACACCTTC. Amino acid sequence: CASSLAPGRGDGYTF. The full variable domain, completed using reference TRBV5-1 and TRBJ1-2, is KAGVTQTPRYLIKTRGQQVTLSCSPISGHRSVSWYQQTPGQGLQFLFEYFSETQRNKGNFPGRFSGRQFSNSRSEMNVSTLELGDSALYLCASSLAPGRGDGYTFGSGTRLTVV.

The table lists this clonotype with a few counts. V usage is TRBV7-2 and J usage is TRBJ2-7; tentative D call: TRBD1 (6 bases). Trimming removed 5 bases from V and 2 bases from J, with 16 bases in between. The germline CDR1 and CDR2 sequences are SGHTA and FQGNSA. CDR3 size: 15 residues. The DNA of the CDR3 is TGTGCCAGCAGCCCTCGGACAGTTTCCACCTACGAGCAGTACTTC. It specifies CASSPRTVSTYEQYF.

This chain joins TRBV28 and TRBJ1-2; D not resolved. Germline lookup yields CDR1 MDHEN and CDR2 SYDVKM. The CDR3 spans 12 residues. Trimming cost V 2 bases and J 6 bases, with 7 bases left between them. CDR3 amino acids: CASSLDGHGYTF. For the CDR3, the DNA is TGTGCCAGCAGTTTAGACGGCCATGGCTACACCTTC.

In its sample, this clonotype ranks as medium-sized. The chain is built from TRBV11-1 and TRBJ1-2; D gene uncertain. Germline CDR1 reads SGHAT; CDR2 reads FQDESV (reference sequence). The CDR3 runs 16 residues. Trimming stripped 5 bases from V and 5 bases from J, with 21 bases between. The CDR3 sequence is CASSDNQGLTGYGYTF. In DNA, the CDR3 is TGTGCCAGCAGCGATAATCAAGGGCTAACGGGGTATGGCTACACCTTC.

In this sample, this clonotype is medium-sized. The chain recombines TRBV6-2 or TRBV6-3 with TRBJ1-2; D call uncertain. The CDR3 covers 17 residues. Trimming stripped 0 bases from V and 0 bases from J, with 14 bases between. Germline CDR1 MNHEY, CDR2 SVGEGT. The CDR3 here is CASSYSSVGIANYGYTF. The DNA of the CDR3 is TGTGCCAGCAGTTACTCGAGCGTCGGCATAGCTAACTATGGCTACACCTTC.

This clonotype was detected many times. CDR3 nucleotides: TGTGCCAGCAGAGATCCCGGGACAGGAGACGGCAACATTCAGTACTTC. This codes for CASRDPGTGDGNIQYF. V gene TRBV6-2 or TRBV6-3 combines with J gene TRBJ2-4, with 8 nucleotides matching TRBD1. Germline lookup yields CDR1 MNHEY and CDR2 SVGEGT. Trimming removed 6 bases from V and 7 bases from J; junction bases left unmatched: 14. This CDR3 contains 16 residues.

V and J are TRBV11-2 and TRBJ1-3; TRBD1 might be the D (5 bases). V dropped 5 bases and J dropped 5 bases, with 22 bases sitting between them. The CDR3 spans 17 residues. The germline V gene encodes CDR1 SGHAT and CDR2 FQNNGV. The CDR3 spells CASSVESRDGRRNTIYF. CDR3 coding DNA: TGTGCCAGCAGCGTCGAAAGCAGGGACGGAAGGAGAAACACCATATATTTT.